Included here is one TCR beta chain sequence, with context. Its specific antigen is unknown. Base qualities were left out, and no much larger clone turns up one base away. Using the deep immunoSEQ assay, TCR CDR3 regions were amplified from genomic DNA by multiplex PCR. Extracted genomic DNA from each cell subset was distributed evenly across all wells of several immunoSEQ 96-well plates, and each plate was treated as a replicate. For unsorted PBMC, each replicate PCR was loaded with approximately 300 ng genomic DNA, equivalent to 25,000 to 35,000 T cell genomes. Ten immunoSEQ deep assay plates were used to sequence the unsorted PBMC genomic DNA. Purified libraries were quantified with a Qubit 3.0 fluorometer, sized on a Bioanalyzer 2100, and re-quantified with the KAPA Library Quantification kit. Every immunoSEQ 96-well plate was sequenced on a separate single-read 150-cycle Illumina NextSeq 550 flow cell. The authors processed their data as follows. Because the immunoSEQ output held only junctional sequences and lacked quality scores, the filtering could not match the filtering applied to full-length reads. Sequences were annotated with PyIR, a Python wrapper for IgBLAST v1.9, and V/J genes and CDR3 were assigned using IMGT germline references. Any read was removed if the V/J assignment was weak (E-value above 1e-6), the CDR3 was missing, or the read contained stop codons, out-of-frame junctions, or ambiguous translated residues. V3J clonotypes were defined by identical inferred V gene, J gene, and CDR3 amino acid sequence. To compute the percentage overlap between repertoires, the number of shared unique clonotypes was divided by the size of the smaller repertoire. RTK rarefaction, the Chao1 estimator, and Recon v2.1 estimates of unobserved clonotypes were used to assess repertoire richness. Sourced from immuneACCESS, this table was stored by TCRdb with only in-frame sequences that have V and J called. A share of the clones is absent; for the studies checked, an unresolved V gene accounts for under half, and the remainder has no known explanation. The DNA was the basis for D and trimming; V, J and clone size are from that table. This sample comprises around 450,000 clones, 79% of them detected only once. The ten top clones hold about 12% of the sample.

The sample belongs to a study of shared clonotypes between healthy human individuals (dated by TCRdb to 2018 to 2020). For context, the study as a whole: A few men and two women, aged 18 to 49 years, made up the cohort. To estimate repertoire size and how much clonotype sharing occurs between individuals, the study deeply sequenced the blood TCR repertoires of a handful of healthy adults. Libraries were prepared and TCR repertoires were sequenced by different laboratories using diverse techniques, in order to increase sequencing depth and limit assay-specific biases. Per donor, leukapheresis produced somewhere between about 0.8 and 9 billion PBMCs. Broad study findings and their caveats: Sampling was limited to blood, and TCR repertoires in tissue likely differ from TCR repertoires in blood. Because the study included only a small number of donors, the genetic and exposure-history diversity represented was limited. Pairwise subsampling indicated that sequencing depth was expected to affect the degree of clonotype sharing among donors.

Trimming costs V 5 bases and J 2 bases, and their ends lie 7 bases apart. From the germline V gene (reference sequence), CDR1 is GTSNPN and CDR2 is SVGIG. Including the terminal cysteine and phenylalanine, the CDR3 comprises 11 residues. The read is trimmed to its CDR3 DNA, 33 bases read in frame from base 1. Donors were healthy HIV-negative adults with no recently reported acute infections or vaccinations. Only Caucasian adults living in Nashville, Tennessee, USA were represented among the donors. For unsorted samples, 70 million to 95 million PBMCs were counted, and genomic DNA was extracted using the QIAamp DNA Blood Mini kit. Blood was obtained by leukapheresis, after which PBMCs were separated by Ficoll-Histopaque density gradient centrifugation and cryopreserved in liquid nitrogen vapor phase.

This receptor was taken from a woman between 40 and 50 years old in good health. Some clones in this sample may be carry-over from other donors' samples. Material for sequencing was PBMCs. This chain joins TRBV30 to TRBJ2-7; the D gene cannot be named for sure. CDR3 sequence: CAWGVTYEQYF. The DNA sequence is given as TGTGCCTGGGGGGTTACCTACGAGCAGTACTTC.